This TCR beta chain was documented in a study of tumor-infiltrating lymphocytes in oesophageal squamous cell carcinoma. Germline V gives CDR1 MNHEY, CDR2 SMNVEV (reference sequence). Trimming stripped 7 bases from V and 4 bases from J, with 19 bases between. This CDR3 contains 15 residues. TCRdb reprocessed the PCR reads via MiXCR and lists one record per CDR3 protein. The table has more than 15,000 distinct CDR3 sequences, 42% seen once. This clonotype appeared many times. The chain couples TRBV27 to TRBJ1-2; D is perhaps TRBD1 (5 bases). This TCR came from a female donor with esophageal squamous cell carcinoma. Sequenced material: normal esophageal tissue next to the tumor. CDR3 residues: CASKRSRVGPYGYTF. CDR3 nucleotide sequence: TGTGCCAGCAAAAGGAGCAGGGTGGGACCCTATGGCTACACCTTC.